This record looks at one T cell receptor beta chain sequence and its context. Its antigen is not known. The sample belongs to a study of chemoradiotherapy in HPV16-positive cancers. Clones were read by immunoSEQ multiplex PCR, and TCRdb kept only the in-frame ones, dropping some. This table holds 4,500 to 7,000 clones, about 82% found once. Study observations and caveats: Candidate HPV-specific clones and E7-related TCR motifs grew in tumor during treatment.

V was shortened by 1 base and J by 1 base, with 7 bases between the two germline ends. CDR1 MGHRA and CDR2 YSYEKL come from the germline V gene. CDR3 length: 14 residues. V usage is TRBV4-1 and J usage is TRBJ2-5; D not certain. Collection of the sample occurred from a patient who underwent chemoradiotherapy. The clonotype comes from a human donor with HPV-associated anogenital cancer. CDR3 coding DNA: TGCGCCAGCAGCCAAGGTCAGCTCCAAGAGACCCAGTACTTC. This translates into CASSQGQLQETQYF.